Listed below are T cell receptor beta chains from one sample, sequenced in a study of T cell repertoires in cytomegalovirus infection. TCRdb itself ran the reads through MiXCR, one entry per CDR3 protein. The sample holds 150,000 to 200,000 distinct CDR3 sequences; about an eighth are singletons and the top ten take 27%. The source material was PBMCs. The receptor source for this set is a human donor in good health (CMV status not recorded). Some clones in this sample may be carry-over from other donors' samples. Both conserved end residues are part of each CDR3. Each record gives: V gene, clone size, CDR3 length, J gene, D gene, CDR3 DNA, CDR3 protein. A D gene is named only where the DNA matches it firmly. Clone size is given for some rows only: seen once, a few or many times, or a class if the clone is expanded.

v_gene: TRBV29-1; abundance: many; len: 12; j_gene: TRBJ1-1; d_gene: -; CDR3nt: TGCAGCGTTGAATTGCCAGATAGTGAAGCTTTCTTT; CDR3aa: CSVELPDSEAFF
v_gene: TRBV7-3; abundance: few; len: 15; j_gene: TRBJ2-1; d_gene: TRBD2; CDR3nt: TGTGCCAGCAGCTTATGGAGCGGGGGCTCCAATGAGCAGTTCTTC; CDR3aa: CASSLWSGGSNEQFF
v_gene: TRBV29-1; abundance: -; len: 12; j_gene: TRBJ2-7; d_gene: -; CDR3nt: TGCAGCGTTGAACGCGGTCCCTACGAGCAGTACTTC; CDR3aa: CSVERGPYEQYF
v_gene: TRBV3-1; abundance: -; len: 14; j_gene: TRBJ2-1; d_gene: -; CDR3nt: TGTGCCAGCAGCCAAGAGATTCACACCCATGAGCAGTTCTTC; CDR3aa: CASSQEIHTHEQFF
v_gene: TRBV7-6; abundance: many; len: 16; j_gene: TRBJ1-5; d_gene: -; CDR3nt: TGTGCCAGCAGCTTAGGGGGCAGGGCGAGCAATCAGCCCCAGCATTTT; CDR3aa: CASSLGGRASNQPQHF
v_gene: TRBV5-6; abundance: few; len: 17; j_gene: TRBJ1-5; d_gene: -; CDR3nt: TGTGCCAGCAGCCTGGGGTTGGGGGTGGCCGGCAATCAGCCCCAGCATTTT; CDR3aa: CASSLGLGVAGNQPQHF
v_gene: TRBV10-3; abundance: many; len: 17; j_gene: TRBJ2-7; d_gene: -; CDR3nt: TGTGCCATCAGTGAGTTAGGTCGGGGATACGGCTCCTACGAGCAGTACTTC; CDR3aa: CAISELGRGYGSYEQYF
v_gene: TRBV29-1; abundance: -; len: 15; j_gene: TRBJ2-3; d_gene: TRBD1; CDR3nt: TGCAGCGCTCGCCTTGGGACAGCGAGCACAGATACGCAGTATTTT; CDR3aa: CSARLGTASTDTQYF
v_gene: TRBV12-3/TRBV12-4; abundance: -; len: 13; j_gene: TRBJ1-1; d_gene: -; CDR3nt: TGTGCCAGCAGTTTCGGGATTTTTTCTGAAGCTTTCTTT; CDR3aa: CASSFGIFSEAFF
v_gene: TRBV7-3; abundance: -; len: 15; j_gene: TRBJ2-2; d_gene: -; CDR3nt: TGTGCCAGCAGCTTAACTTTAGGGTACACCGGGGAGCTGTTTTTT; CDR3aa: CASSLTLGYTGELFF
v_gene: TRBV27; abundance: -; len: 15; j_gene: TRBJ1-3; d_gene: -; CDR3nt: TGTGCCAGCAGCTTCGCCGCCGATGGAAGAGGGGATGTGTATTTT; CDR3aa: CASSFAADGRGDVYF
v_gene: TRBV7-9; abundance: many; len: 15; j_gene: TRBJ2-7; d_gene: TRBD1; CDR3nt: TGTGCCAGCAGCTCGAAGGGACAGGGAGGCTACGAGCAGTACTTC; CDR3aa: CASSSKGQGGYEQYF
v_gene: TRBV7-2; abundance: many; len: 12; j_gene: TRBJ1-1; d_gene: -; CDR3nt: TGTGCCAGCAGCCTTAGAGGGTTTGAAGCTTTCTTT; CDR3aa: CASSLRGFEAFF
v_gene: TRBV7-2; abundance: many; len: 13; j_gene: TRBJ2-2; d_gene: -; CDR3nt: TGTGCCAGCAGCTCCGACGGGGCCGGGGAGCTGTTTTTT; CDR3aa: CASSSDGAGELFF
v_gene: TRBV6-6; abundance: -; len: 12; j_gene: TRBJ1-1; d_gene: -; CDR3nt: TGTGCCAGCAAAGGGGGGCCCGCTGAAGCTTTCTTT; CDR3aa: CASKGGPAEAFF
v_gene: TRBV5-4; abundance: few; len: 16; j_gene: TRBJ2-1; d_gene: TRBD2; CDR3nt: TGTGCCAGCAGCCACGGACTAGCGGGGATCTACAATGAGCAGTTCTTC; CDR3aa: CASSHGLAGIYNEQFF
v_gene: TRBV20-1; abundance: few; len: 13; j_gene: TRBJ2-1; d_gene: -; CDR3nt: TGCAGTGCTAGAGATCTAGTCTCGTATGAGCAGTTCTTC; CDR3aa: CSARDLVSYEQFF
v_gene: TRBV4-1; abundance: many; len: 16; j_gene: TRBJ2-5; d_gene: TRBD1; CDR3nt: TGCGCCAGCAGCCAACCATTGGACAGGGCCGATGAGACCCAGTACTTC; CDR3aa: CASSQPLDRADETQYF
v_gene: TRBV27; abundance: few; len: 16; j_gene: TRBJ1-1; d_gene: TRBD1; CDR3nt: TGTGCCAGCAGTTTATCGTGGACAGGGCCGAACACTGAAGCTTTCTTT; CDR3aa: CASSLSWTGPNTEAFF
v_gene: TRBV12-3/TRBV12-4; abundance: few; len: 14; j_gene: TRBJ2-7; d_gene: TRBD1; CDR3nt: TGTGCCAGCAGTATGGGGACAGGGAAATACGAGCAGTACTTC; CDR3aa: CASSMGTGKYEQYF